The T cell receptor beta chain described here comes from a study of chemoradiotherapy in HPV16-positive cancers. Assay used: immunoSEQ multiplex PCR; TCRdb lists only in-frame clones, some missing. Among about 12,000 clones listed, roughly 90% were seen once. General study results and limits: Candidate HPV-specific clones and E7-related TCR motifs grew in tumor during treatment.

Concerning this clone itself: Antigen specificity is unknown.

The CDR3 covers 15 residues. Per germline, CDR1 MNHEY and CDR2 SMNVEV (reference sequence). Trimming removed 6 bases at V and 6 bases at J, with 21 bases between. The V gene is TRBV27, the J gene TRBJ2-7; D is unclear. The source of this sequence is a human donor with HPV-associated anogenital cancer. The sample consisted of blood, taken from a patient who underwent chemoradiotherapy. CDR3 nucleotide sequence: TGTGCCAGCAGACCCACGGATAACCTTAGGCTCGAGCAGTACTTC. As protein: CASRPTDNLRLEQYF.